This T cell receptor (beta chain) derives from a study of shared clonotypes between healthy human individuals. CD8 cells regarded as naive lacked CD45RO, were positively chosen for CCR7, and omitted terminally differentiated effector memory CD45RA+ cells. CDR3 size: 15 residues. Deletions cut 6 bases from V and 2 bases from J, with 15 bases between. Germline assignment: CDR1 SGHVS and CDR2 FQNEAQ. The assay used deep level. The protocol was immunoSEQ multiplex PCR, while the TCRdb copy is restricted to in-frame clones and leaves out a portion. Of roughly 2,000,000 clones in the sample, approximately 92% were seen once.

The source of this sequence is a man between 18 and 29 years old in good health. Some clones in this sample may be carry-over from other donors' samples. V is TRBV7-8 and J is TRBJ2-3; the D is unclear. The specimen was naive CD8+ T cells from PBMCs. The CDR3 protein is CASSSRLALTDTQYF. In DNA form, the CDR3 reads TGTGCCAGCAGTTCCCGACTGGCCCTCACAGATACGCAGTATTTT.